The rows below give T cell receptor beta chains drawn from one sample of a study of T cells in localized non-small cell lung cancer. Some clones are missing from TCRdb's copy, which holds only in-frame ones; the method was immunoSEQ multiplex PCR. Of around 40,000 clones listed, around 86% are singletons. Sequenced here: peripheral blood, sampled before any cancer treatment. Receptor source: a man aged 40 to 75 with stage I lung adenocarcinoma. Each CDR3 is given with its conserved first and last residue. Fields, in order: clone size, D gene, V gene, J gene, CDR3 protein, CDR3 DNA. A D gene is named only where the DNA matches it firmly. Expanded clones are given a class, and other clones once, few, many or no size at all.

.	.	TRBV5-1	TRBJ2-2	CASSLTGTSTGELFF	TGCGCCAGCAGCTTGACTGGGACGTCAACCGGGGAGCTGTTTTTT
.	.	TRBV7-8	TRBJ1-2	CASSSSPSGDYGYTF	TGTGCCAGCAGCTCCTCTCCCTCAGGAGACTATGGCTACACCTTC
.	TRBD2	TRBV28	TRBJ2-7	CASSLYQGGLAGRGGSSYEQYF	TGTGCCAGCAGTTTATACCAAGGGGGACTAGCGGGAAGGGGAGGGAGCTCCTACGAGCAGTACTTC
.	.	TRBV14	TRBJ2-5	CASSQVSAGVGETQYF	TGTGCCAGCAGCCAAGTGTCGGCAGGGGTAGGGGAGACCCAGTACTTC
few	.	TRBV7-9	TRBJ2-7	CASSPLGEGGDTYEQYF	TGTGCCAGCAGCCCCCTTGGAGAAGGAGGCGATACCTACGAGCAGTACTTC
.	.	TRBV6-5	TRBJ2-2	CASSRHGELFF	TGTGCCAGCAGCCGACACGGGGAGCTGTTTTTT
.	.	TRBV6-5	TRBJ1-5	CASSTGNSNQPQHF	TGTGCCAGCAGTACAGGGAATAGCAATCAGCCCCAGCATTTT
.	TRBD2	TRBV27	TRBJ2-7	CASSSRWGGRGLYEQYF	TGTGCCAGCAGTTCGAGGTGGGGCGGGAGAGGGTTATACGAGCAGTACTTC
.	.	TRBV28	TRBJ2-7	CATRYGSSYEQYF	TGTGCCACCCGATACGGGAGCTCCTACGAGCAGTACTTC
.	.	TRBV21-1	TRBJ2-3	CASSKGRVSDTQYF	TGTGCCAGCAGCAAAGGGCGGGTCTCAGATACGCAGTATTTT
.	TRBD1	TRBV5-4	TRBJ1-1	CASSPDRGWTEAFF	TGTGCCAGCAGCCCGGACAGGGGGTGGACTGAAGCTTTCTTT
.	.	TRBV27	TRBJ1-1	CASSLSKWEGVGTEAFF	TGTGCCAGCAGTTTATCGAAGTGGGAGGGAGTTGGAACTGAAGCTTTCTTT
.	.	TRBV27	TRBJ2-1	CASSISSWLLYEQFF	TGTGCCAGCAGTATAAGTAGCTGGCTGTTGTATGAGCAGTTCTTC
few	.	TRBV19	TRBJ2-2	CGARGDSGELFF	TGTGGGGCACGAGGCGACTCCGGGGAGCTGTTTTTT
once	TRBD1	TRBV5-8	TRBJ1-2	CASSWLKGARTYGYTF	TGTGCCAGCAGCTGGCTTAAGGGGGCGCGGACCTATGGCTACACCTTC
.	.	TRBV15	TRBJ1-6	CATSNPWTNSPLHF	TGTGCCACCAGCAACCCTTGGACGAATTCACCCCTCCACTTT
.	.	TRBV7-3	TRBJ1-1	CASSRNGLGSEAFF	TGTGCCAGCAGCCGGAACGGCCTTGGGTCTGAAGCTTTCTTT
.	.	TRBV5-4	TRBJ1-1	CASSLQALTNTEAFF	TGTGCCAGCAGCTTACAAGCATTGACGAACACTGAAGCTTTCTTT
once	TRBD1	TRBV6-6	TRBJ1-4	CASSYRDSVNEKLFF	TGTGCCAGCAGTTATCGGGACAGCGTTAATGAAAAACTGTTTTTT
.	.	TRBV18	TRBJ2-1	CASSPLGNEQFF	TGTGCCAGCTCACCATTGGGCAATGAGCAGTTCTTC
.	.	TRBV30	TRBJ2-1	CAWSVALTYNEQFF	TGTGCCTGGAGTGTAGCGTTAACGTACAATGAGCAGTTCTTC
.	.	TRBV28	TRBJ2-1	CASSSGMGEQFF	TGTGCCAGCAGCTCGGGGATGGGGGAGCAGTTCTTC
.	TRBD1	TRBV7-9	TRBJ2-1	CASSKTGFNEQFF	TGTGCCAGCAGCAAGACAGGGTTTAATGAGCAGTTCTTC
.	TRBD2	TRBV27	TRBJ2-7	CASSLSPSGRADEQYF	TGTGCCAGCAGTTTATCGCCTAGCGGGAGGGCCGACGAGCAGTACTTC
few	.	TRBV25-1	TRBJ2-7	CATSLGAVYEQYF	TGTGCCACCTCCCTTGGCGCCGTCTACGAGCAGTACTTC
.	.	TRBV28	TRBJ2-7	CASSLMSSYEQYF	TGTGCCAGCAGTTTGATGAGCTCCTACGAGCAGTACTTC
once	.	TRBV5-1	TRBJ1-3	CASSSDPGPGNTIYF	TGCGCCAGCAGCTCTGACCCAGGGCCTGGAAACACCATATATTTT
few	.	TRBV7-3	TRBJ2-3	CASSLDVRSDTQYF	TGTGCCAGCAGCTTAGACGTCCGTTCCGATACGCAGTATTTT
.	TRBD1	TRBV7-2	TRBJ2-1	CASSPSSGTGGNEQFF	TGTGCCAGCAGCCCCTCATCGGGGACAGGGGGCAATGAGCAGTTCTTC
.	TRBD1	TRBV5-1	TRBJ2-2	CASSLATGTNTGELFF	TGCGCCAGCAGCTTGGCGACAGGGACGAACACCGGGGAGCTGTTTTTT
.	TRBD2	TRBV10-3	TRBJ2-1	CAISGVSGGLHNEQFF	TGTGCCATCAGTGGGGTGTCGGGAGGACTTCACAATGAGCAGTTCTTC
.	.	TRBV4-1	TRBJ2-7	CASSQALNGNYEQYF	TGCGCCAGCAGCCAAGCTCTGAACGGGAACTACGAGCAGTACTTC
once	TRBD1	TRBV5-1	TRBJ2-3	CASSYGQGGGDTQYF	TGCGCCAGCAGCTACGGACAGGGAGGAGGAGATACGCAGTATTTT
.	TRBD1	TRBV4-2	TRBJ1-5	CASSRGQGESNQPQHF	TGTGCCAGCAGCCGCGGACAGGGGGAAAGCAATCAGCCCCAGCATTTT
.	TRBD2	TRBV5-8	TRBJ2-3	CASSLGLAGGSTDTQYF	TGTGCCAGCAGTTTGGGACTAGCGGGAGGGAGCACAGATACGCAGTATTTT
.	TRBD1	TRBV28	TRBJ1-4	CASSLGGGQKLFF	TGTGCCAGCAGTCTCGGAGGGGGCCAAAAACTGTTTTTT
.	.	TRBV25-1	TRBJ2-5	CASKGHEETQYF	TGTGCCAGCAAGGGGCATGAAGAGACCCAGTACTTC
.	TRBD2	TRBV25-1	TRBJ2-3	CASSSGTSGSTDTQYF	TGTGCCAGCAGTTCCGGGACTAGCGGGAGCACAGATACGCAGTATTTT
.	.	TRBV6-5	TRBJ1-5	CASSGAANQPQHF	TGTGCCAGCAGTGGGGCAGCAAATCAGCCCCAGCATTTT
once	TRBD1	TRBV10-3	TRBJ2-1	CATTGDSYNEQFF	TGTGCCACGACAGGGGACTCCTACAATGAGCAGTTCTTC